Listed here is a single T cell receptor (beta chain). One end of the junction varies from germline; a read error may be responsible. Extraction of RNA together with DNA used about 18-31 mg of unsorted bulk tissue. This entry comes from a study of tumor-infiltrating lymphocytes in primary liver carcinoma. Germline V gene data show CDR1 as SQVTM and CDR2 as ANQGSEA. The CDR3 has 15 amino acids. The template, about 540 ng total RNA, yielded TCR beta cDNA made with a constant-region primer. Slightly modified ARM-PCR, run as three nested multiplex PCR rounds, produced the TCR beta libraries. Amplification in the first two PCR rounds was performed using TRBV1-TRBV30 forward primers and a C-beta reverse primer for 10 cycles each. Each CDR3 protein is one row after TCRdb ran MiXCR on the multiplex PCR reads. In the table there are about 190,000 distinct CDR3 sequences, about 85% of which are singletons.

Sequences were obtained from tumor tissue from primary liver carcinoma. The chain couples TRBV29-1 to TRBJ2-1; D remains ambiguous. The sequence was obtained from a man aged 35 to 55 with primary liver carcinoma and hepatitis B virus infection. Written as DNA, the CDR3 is TGCAGTGTTGATCTTTCTATGGCCAATACCAATGAGCAATTCTTC. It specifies CSVDLSMANTNEQFF.